This T cell receptor beta chain was retrieved from a study of cytomegalovirus exposure and HLA in healthy donors. About the study: Among several hundred genotyped donors, around 80% fell in the Caucasian-associated ancestry cluster.

Per the germline V gene, CDR1 is SGHRS and CDR2 is YFSETQ. Trimming removed 6 bases at V and 5 bases at J, with 14 bases between. The CDR3 contains 14 residues. The primer mix had 60 Vbeta and 13 Jbeta primers. Produced via immunoSEQ multiplex PCR; TCRdb's table is partial and in-frame only. The data hold 120,000 to 150,000 clones, with approximately 80% observed a single time. General study findings and limits: The study flagged some 180 TCR beta chains as cytomegalovirus-associated.

This clone was picked up a small number of times. No antigen is known for it. Sequenced material: PBMCs. The source of this sequence is a man aged 18 to 29 in good health and CMV-seronegative. The chain carries TRBV5-1 and TRBJ1-4; unclear D gene. CDR3 nucleotide sequence: TGCGCCAGCACGGCCGGGAGCAAGAATGAAAAACTGTTTTTT. Translating gives CASTAGSKNEKLFF.